The clone carrying this TCR beta chain was detected only once. Its antigen is not known. This sample is part of a study of identical twins. Study results and caveats: A partial confounding effect on zero-insertion analyses could come from invariant MAIT and iNKT cells.

TCRdb re-called the 5' RACE reads through MiXCR, storing one row per CDR3 protein. This sample yields fewer than 900,000 distinct CDR3 sequences, of which 21% are seen a single time; 4.3% belongs to the top ten. Germline assignment: CDR1 SGHTA and CDR2 FQGNSA. This CDR3 is built from 15 residues. V gave up 5 bases and J gave up 3 bases; unmatched junction bases: 8. The same specimen was also included in a second study, on T cells expressing NK-cell markers. That publication notes: Each TCR beta repertoire originated in sorted T cells that were CD3+CD56+NKG2C+, CD3+CD56+NKG2C- or CD3+CD56-NKG2C+. The eight sequenced donors comprised seven who were HCMV-seropositive and one who was seronegative. In 5 to 7 donors, dominant NKG2C+ clonotypes were roughly 1.0-7.0% of CD8+ T cells.

The chain carries TRBV7-2 and TRBJ1-2; TRBD1 agrees at 8 bases. The clonotype originates from a woman under 30 in good health. What was sequenced was PBMCs. Here the CDR3 DNA reads TGTGCCAGCAGCGAACGGACAGGGCCTTACTATGGCTACACCTTC. It translates to CASSERTGPYYGYTF.